The entry below describes one T cell receptor beta chain. The antigen is unknown. The entry originates in a study of T cells in Graves' hyperthyroidism and ophthalmopathy. Amplified regions were TCR beta CDR3 sequences from RNA transcripts. TCR CDR3 regions were first amplified by RT-PCR with HTBI primers. From the multiplex PCR reads, TCRdb called clonotypes with MiXCR, one entry per CDR3 protein. The sample includes a few hundred thousand distinct CDR3 sequences, 40% to 55% of them seen just once. Findings of the study overall: Ophthalmopathy onset followed model prediction by a median about seven months.

Participants, patients aged 18 to 65, had newly diagnosed hyperthyroidism with a duration under 2 months. This receptor was taken from a young woman with Graves' hyperthyroidism. The sample consisted of peripheral blood or thyroid tissue (not recorded which).

The CDR3 is CSAGRLYNEQFF. The CDR3, as DNA: TGCAGTGCCGGGAGGCTCTACAATGAGCAGTTCTTC. J is TRBJ2-1 and V is TRBV20-1, with 7 bases fitting TRBD2. Trimming cost V 6 bases and J 3 bases; bases outside gene matches: 2. The CDR3 spans 12 residues. CDR1 and CDR2 (germline): DFQATT, SNEGSKA (reference sequence).